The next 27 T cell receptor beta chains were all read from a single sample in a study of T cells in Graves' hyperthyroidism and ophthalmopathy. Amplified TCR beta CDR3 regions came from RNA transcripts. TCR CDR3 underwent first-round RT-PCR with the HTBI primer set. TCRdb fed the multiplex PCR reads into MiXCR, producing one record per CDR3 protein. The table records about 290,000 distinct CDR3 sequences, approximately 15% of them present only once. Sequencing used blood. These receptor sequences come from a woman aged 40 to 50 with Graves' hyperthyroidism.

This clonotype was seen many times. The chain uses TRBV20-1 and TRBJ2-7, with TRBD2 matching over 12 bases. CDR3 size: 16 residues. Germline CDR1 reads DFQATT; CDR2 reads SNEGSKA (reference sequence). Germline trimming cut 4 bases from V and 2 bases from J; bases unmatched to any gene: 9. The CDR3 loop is CSATPSGRALTYEQYF. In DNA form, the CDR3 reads TGCAGTGCTACCCCTAGCGGGAGGGCCCTCACCTACGAGCAGTACTTC.

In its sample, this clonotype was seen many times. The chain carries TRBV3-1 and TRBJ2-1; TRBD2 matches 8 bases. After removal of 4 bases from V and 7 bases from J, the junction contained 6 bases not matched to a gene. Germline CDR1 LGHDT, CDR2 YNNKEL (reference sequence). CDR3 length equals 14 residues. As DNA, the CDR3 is TGTGCCAGCAGCCCCCCGGGAGGGCGAAATGAGCAGTTCTTC. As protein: CASSPPGGRNEQFF.

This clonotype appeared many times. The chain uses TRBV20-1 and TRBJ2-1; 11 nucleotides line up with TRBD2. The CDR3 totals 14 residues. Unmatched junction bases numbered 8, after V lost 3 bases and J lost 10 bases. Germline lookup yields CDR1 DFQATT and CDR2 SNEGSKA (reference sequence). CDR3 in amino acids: CSARVAGGVNEQFF. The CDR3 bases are TGCAGTGCTAGGGTAGCGGGAGGGGTTAACGAGCAGTTCTTC.

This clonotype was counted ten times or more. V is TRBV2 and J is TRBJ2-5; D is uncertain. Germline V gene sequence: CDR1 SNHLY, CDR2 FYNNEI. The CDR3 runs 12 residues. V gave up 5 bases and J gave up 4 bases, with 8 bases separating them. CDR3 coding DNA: TGTGCCAGCAGTTGGTCAGGAGAGACCCAGTACTTC. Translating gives CASSWSGETQYF.

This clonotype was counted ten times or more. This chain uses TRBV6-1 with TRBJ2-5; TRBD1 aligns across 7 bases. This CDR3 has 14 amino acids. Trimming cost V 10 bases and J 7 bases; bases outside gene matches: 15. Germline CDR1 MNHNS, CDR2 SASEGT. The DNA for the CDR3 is TGTGCCATCTATAAGACAGGGCTAGGGGGGACCCAGTACTTC. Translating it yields CAIYKTGLGGTQYF.

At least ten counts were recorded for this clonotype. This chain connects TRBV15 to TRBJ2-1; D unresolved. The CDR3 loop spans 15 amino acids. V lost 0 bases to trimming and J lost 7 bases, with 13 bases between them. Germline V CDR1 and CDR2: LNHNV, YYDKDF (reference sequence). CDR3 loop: CATSRDRVAGNEQFF. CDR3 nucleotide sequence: TGTGCCACCAGCAGAGATAGGGTAGCCGGTAATGAGCAGTTCTTC. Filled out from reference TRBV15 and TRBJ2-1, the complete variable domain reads DAMVIQNPRYQVTQFGKPVTLSCSQTLNHNVMYWYQQKSSQAPKLLFHYYDKDFNNEADTPDNFQSRRPNTSFCFLDIRSPGLGDTAMYLCATSRDRVAGNEQFFGPGTRLTVL.

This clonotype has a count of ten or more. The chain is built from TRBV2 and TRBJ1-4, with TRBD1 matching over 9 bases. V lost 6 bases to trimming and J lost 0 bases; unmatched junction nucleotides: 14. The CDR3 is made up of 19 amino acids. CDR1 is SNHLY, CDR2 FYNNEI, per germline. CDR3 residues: CASRPGTGSLWATNEKLFF. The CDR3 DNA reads TGTGCCAGCAGGCCCGGGACAGGGAGTCTGTGGGCAACTAATGAAAAACTGTTTTTT.

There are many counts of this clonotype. The CDR3, as DNA: TGTGCCAGCAGCTTCGAGGGAGGCGAGCAGTTCTTC. Amino acids: CASSFEGGEQFF. This chain uses TRBV11-2 with TRBJ2-1; D is perhaps TRBD2 (6 bases). The V gene lost 3 bases and the J gene lost 10 bases, with 10 bases spanning the gap. This CDR3 spans 12 amino acids. Germline CDR1 SGHAT, CDR2 FQNNGV.

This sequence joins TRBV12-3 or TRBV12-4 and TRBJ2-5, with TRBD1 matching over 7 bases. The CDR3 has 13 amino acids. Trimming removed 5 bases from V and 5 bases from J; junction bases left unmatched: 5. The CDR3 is CASSKGAWETQYF. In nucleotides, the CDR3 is TGTGCCAGCAGTAAGGGGGCTTGGGAGACCCAGTACTTC.

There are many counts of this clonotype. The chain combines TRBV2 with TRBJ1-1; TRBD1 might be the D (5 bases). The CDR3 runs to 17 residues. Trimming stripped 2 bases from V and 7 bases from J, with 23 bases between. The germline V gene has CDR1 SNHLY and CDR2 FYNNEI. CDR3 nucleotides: TGTGCCAGCAGTGAAACCAACAGGCTTACGGCAAGAGGTGAAGCTTTCTTT. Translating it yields CASSETNRLTARGEAFF.

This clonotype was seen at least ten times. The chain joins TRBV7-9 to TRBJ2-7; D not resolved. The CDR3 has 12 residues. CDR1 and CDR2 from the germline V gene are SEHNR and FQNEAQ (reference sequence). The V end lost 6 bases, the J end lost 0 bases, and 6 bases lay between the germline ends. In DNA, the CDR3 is TGTGCCAGCAGTTTCACCTCCTACGAGCAGTACTTC. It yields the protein CASSFTSYEQYF.

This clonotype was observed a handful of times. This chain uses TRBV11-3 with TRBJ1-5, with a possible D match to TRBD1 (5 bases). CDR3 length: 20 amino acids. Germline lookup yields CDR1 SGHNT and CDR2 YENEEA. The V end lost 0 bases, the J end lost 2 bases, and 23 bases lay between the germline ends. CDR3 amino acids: CASSLELRRGPISGNQPQHF. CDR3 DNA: TGTGCCAGCAGCTTAGAGTTGAGGCGGGGCCCCATTTCTGGCAATCAGCCCCAGCATTTT.

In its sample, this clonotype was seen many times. CDR3 sequence (DNA): TGTGCCAGCAGTTCGGACCTACAGGGGTCGGCCTATGGCTACACCTTC. As protein: CASSSDLQGSAYGYTF. V gene TRBV28 combines with J gene TRBJ1-2, with 7 bases lining up with TRBD1. V lost 4 bases to trimming and J lost 4 bases; unmatched junction nucleotides: 12. This CDR3 is built from 16 residues. The germline V gene encodes CDR1 MDHEN and CDR2 SYDVKM.

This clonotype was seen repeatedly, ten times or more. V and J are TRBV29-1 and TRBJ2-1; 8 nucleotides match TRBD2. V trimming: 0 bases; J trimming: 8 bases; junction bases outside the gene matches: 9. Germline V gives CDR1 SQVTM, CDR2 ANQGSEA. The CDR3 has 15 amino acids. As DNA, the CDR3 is TGCAGCGTTGAAGATCCCAGCGGGAGCTTGTATGAGCAGTTCTTC. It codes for CSVEDPSGSLYEQFF.

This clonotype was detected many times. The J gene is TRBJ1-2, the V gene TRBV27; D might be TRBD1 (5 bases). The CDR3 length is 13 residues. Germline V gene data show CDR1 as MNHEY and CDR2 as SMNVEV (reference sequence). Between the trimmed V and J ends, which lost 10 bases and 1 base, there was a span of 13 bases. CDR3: CATGHSINYGYTF. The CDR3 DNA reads TGTGCCACCGGACACTCGATTAACTATGGCTACACCTTC.

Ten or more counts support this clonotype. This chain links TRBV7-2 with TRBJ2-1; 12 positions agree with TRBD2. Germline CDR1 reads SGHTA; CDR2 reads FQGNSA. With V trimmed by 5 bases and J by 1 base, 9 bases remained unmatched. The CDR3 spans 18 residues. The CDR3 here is CASSTASGTSGSYNEQFF. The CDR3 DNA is TGTGCCAGCAGCACCGCCAGCGGGACTAGCGGGTCCTACAATGAGCAGTTCTTC.

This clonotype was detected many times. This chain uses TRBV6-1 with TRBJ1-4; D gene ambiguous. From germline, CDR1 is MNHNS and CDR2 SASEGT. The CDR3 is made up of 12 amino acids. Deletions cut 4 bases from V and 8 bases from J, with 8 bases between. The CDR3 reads CASSGGREKLFF. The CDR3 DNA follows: TGTGCCAGCAGTGGGGGAAGGGAAAAACTGTTTTTT.

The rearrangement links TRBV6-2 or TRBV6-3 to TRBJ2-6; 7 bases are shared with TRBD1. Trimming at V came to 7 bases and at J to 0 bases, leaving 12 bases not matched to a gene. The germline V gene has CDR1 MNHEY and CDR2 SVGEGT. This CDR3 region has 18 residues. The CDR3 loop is CASNITGVPPSGANVLTF. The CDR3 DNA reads TGTGCCAGCAATATTACAGGGGTTCCCCCCTCTGGGGCCAACGTCCTGACTTTC.

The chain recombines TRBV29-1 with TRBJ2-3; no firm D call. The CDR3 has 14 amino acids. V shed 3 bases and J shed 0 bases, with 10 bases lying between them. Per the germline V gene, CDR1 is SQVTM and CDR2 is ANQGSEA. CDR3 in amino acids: CSVEKQTSTDTQYF. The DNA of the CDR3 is TGCAGCGTTGAGAAGCAGACTAGCACAGATACGCAGTATTTT.

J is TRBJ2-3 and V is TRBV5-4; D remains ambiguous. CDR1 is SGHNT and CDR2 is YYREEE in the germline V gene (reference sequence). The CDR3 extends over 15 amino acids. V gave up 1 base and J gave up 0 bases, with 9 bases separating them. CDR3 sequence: CASSLTASSTDTQYF. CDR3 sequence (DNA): TGTGCCAGCAGCTTGACAGCTTCTAGCACAGATACGCAGTATTTT.

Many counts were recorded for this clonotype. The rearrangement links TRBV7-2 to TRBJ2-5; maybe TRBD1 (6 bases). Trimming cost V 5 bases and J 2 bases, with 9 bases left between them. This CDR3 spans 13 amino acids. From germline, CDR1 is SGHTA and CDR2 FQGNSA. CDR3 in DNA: TGTGCCAGCAGCCGAGGACAGCAAGAGACCCAGTACTTC. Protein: CASSRGQQETQYF.

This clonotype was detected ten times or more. Here the CDR3 reads CASSDPLERNNYGYTF. The CDR3 region has the DNA TGTGCCAGCAGTGACCCCCTGGAGCGGAATAACTATGGCTACACCTTC. The chain combines TRBV25-1 with TRBJ1-2; D is unclear. The germline CDR1 and CDR2 sequences are MGHDK and SYGVNS. V was clipped by 3 bases and J by 1 base, with 15 bases between them. The CDR3 sequence is 16 residues long.

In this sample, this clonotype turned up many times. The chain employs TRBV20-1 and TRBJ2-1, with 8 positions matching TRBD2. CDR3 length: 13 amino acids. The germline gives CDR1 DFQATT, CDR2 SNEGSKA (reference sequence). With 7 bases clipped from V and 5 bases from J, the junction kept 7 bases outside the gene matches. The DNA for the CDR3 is TGCAGTGTGGCAGCGGGAGCTGACAATGAGCAGTTCTTC. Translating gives CSVAAGADNEQFF.

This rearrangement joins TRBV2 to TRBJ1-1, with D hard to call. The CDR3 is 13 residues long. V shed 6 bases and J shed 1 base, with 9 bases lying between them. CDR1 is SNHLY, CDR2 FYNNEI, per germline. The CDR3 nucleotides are TGTGCCAGCAGCTCTGCCCAGAACACTGAAGCTTTCTTT. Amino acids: CASSSAQNTEAFF.

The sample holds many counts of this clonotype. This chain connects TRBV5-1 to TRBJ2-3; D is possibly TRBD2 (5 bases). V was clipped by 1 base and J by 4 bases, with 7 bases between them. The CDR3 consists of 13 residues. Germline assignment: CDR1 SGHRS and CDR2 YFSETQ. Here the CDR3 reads CASSLLGADTQYF. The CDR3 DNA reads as TGCGCCAGCAGCTTGCTGGGAGCAGATACGCAGTATTTT. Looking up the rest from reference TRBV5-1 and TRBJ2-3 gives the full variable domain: KAGVTQTPRYLIKTRGQQVTLSCSPISGHRSVSWYQQTPGQGLQFLFEYFSETQRNKGNFPGRFSGRQFSNSRSEMNVSTLELGDSALYLCASSLLGADTQYFGPGTRLTVL.

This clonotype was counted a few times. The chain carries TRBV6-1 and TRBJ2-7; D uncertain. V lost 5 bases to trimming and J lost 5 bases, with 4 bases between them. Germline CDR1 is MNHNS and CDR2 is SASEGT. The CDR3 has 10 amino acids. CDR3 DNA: TGTGCCAGCAGTACCAACGAGCAGTACTTC. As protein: CASSTNEQYF.

The CDR3 bases are TGTGCCAGCAGCTCGGACAGCCTGTATGGCTACACCTTC. Protein product: CASSSDSLYGYTF. The chain carries TRBV5-4 and TRBJ1-2; possible D gene TRBD1, 6 bases. This CDR3 contains 13 residues. Trimming left V 3 bases short and J 5 bases short, with 11 bases between. The V gene's germline CDR1 is SGHNT and CDR2 YYREEE (reference sequence). Filled out from reference TRBV5-4 and TRBJ1-2, the complete variable domain reads ETGVTQSPTHLIKTRGQQVTLRCSSQSGHNTVSWYQQALGQGPQFIFQYYREEENGRGNFPPRFSGLQFPNYSSELNVNALELDDSALYLCASSSDSLYGYTFGSGTRLTVV.